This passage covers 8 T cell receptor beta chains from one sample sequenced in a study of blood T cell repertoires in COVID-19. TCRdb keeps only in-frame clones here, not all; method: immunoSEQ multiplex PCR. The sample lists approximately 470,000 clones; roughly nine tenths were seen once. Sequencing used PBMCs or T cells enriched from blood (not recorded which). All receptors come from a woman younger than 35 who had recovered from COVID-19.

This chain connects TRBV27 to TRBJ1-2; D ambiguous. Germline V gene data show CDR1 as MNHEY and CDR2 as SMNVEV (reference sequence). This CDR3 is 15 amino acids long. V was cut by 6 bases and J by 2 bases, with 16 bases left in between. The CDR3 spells CASSPRGGWNYGYTF. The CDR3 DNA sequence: TGTGCCAGCAGCCCCCGGGGAGGGTGGAACTATGGCTACACCTTC.

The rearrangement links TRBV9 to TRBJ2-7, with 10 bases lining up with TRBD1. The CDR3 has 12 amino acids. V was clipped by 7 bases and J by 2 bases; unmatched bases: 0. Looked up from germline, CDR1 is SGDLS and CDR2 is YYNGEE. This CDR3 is CASGTGAYEQYF. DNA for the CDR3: TGTGCCAGCGGGACAGGGGCCTACGAGCAGTACTTC.

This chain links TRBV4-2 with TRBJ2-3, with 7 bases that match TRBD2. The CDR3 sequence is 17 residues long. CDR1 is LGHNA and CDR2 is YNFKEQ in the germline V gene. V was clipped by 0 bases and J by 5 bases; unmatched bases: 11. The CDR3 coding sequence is TGTGCCAGCAGCCAAGATGATTCTAGCGGTCCTGGAGATACGCAGTATTTT. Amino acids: CASSQDDSSGPGDTQYF.

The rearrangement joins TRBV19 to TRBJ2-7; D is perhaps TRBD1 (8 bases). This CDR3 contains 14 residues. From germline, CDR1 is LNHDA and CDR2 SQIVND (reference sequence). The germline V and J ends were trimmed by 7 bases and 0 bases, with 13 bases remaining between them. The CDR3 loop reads CASKRDRSSYEQYF. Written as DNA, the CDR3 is TGTGCCAGTAAGCGGGACAGGAGCTCCTACGAGCAGTACTTC.

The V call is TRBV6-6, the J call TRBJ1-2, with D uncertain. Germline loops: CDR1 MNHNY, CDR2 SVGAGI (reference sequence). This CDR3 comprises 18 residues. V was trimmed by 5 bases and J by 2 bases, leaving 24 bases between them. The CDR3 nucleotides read TGTGCCAGCAGTCCGAGCCGTATGTCGATGCTGATGAACTATGGCTACACCTTC. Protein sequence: CASSPSRMSMLMNYGYTF.

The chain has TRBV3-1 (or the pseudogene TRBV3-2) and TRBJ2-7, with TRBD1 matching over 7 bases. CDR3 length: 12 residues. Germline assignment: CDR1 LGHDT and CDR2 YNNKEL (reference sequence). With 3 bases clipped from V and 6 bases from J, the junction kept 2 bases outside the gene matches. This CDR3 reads CASSHRDSEQYF. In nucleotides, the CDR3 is TGTGCCAGCAGCCACAGGGACAGCGAGCAGTACTTC.

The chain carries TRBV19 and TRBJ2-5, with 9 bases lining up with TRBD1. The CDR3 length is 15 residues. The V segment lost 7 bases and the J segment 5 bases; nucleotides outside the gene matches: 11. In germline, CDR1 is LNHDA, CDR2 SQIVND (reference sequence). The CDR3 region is CASTSGQGGRETQYF. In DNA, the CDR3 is TGTGCCAGTACCTCGGGACAGGGAGGACGGGAGACCCAGTACTTC.

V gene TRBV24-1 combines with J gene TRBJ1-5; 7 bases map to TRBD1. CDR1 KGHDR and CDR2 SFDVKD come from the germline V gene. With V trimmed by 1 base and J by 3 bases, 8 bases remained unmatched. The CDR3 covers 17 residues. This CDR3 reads CATSDFTSTGPNQPQHF. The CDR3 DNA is TGTGCCACCAGTGATTTCACCTCGACAGGGCCCAATCAGCCCCAGCATTTT.